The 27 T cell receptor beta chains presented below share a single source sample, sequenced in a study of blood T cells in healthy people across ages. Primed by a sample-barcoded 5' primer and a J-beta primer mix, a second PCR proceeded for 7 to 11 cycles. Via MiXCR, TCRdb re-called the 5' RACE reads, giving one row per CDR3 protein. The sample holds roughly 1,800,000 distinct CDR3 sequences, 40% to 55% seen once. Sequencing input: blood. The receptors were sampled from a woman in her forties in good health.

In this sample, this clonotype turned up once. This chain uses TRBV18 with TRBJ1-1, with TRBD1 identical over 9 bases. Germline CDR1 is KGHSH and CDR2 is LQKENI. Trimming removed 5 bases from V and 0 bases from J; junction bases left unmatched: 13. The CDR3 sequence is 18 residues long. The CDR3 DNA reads TGTGCCAGCTCAATCCTGCCGGGACAGGGATTCATGAACACTGAAGCTTTCTTT. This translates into CASSILPGQGFMNTEAFF.

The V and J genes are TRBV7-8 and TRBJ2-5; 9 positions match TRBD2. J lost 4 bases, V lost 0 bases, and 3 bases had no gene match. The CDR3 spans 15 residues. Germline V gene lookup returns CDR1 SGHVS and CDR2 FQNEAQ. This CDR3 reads CASSLARTSVETQYF. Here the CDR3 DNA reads TGTGCCAGCAGCTTAGCCCGGACTAGCGTAGAGACCCAGTACTTC.

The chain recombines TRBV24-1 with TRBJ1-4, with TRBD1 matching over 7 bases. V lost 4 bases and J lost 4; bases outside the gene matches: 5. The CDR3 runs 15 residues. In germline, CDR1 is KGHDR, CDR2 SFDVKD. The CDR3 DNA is TGTGCCACCAGTGACCAGGGACAGAATAATGAAAAACTGTTTTTT. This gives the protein CATSDQGQNNEKLFF.

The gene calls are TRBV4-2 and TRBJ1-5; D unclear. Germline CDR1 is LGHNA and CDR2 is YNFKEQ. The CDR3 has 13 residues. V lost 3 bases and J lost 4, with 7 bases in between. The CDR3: CASSQERNQPQHF. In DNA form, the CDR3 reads TGTGCCAGCAGCCAGGAGAGGAATCAGCCCCAGCATTTT.

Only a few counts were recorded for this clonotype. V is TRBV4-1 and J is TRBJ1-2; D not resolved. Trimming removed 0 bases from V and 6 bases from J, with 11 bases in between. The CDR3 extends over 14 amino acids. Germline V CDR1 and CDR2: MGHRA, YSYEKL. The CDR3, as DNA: TGCGCCAGCAGCCAAGAAGGAAAAGGCGATGGCTACACCTTC. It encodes CASSQEGKGDGYTF.

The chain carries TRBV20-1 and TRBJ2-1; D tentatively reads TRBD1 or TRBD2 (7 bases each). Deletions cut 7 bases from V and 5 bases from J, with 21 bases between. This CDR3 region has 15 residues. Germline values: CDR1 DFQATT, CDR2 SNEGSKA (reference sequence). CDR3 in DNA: TGCAGTGAAGTGACAGGGACTACCTTGGACAATGAGCAGTTCTTC. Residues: CSEVTGTTLDNEQFF.

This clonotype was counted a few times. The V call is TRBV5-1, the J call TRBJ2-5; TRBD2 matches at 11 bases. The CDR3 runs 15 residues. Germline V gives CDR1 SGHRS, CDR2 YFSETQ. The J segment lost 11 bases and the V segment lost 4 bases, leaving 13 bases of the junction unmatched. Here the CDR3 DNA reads TGCGCCAGCAGCATTCTAGCGGGGGGCGGCAATGAGCAGTACTTC. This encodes CASSILAGGGNEQYF.

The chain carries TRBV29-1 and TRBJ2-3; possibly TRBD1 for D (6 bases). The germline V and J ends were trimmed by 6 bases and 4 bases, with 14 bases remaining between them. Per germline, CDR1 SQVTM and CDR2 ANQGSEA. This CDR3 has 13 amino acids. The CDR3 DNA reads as TGCAGCGTGGGACACGCTAGGGCAGATACGCAGTATTTT. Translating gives CSVGHARADTQYF.

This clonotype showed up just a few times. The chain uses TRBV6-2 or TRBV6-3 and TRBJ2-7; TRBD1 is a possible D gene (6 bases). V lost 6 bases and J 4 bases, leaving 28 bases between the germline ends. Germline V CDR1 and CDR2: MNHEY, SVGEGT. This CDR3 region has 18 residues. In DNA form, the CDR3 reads TGTGCCAGCAGACCCCCCGACGCCGGACACTTAAGGGGGTACGAGCAGTACTTC. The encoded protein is CASRPPDAGHLRGYEQYF.

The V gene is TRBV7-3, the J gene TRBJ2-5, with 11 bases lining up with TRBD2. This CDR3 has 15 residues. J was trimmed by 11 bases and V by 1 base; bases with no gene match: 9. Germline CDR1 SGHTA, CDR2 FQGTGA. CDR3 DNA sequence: TGTGCCAGCAGCTTAATAGCGGGGGGGACGAATGAGCAGTACTTC. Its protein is CASSLIAGGTNEQYF.

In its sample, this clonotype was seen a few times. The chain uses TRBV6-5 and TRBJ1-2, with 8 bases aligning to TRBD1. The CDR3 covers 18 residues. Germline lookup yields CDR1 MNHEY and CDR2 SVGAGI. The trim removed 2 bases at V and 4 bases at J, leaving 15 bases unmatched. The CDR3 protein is CASSYGGPRQGRVYGYTF. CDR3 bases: TGTGCCAGCAGTTACGGGGGGCCCCGACAGGGGAGGGTCTATGGCTACACCTTC.

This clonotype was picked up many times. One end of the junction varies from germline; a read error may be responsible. Written as DNA, the CDR3 is TGTGCCAGCAGCCAGGGGAACACTGAAGCTTTCTTT. This sequence encodes CASSQGNTEAFF. The gene calls are TRBV4-1 and TRBJ1-1; tentatively, D is TRBD1 (5 bases). The germline CDR1 and CDR2 sequences are MGHRA and YSYEKL. The CDR3 contains 12 residues.

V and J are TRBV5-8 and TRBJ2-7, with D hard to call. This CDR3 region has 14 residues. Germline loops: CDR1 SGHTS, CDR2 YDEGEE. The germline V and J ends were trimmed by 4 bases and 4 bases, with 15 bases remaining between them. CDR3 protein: CASSPTPGKYEQYF. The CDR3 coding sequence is TGTGCCAGCAGCCCCACCCCTGGGAAATACGAGCAGTACTTC. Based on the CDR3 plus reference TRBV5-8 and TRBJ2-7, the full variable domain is EAGVTQSPTHLIKTRGQQATLRCSPISGHTSVYWYQQALGLGLQFLLWYDEGEERNRGNFPPRFSGRQFPNYSSELNVNALELEDSALYLCASSPTPGKYEQYFGPGTRLTVT.

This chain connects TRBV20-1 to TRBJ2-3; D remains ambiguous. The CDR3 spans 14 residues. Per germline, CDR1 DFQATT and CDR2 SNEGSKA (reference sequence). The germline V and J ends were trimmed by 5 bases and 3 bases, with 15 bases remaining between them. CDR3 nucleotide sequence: TGCAGTGCTCCACCAAGAGGAGTAACAGATACGCAGTATTTT. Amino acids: CSAPPRGVTDTQYF.

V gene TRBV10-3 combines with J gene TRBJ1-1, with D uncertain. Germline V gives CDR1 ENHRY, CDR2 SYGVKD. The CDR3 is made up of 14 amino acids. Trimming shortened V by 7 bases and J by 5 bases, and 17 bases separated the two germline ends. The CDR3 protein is CAITPGRGLTEAFF. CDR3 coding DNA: TGTGCCATCACCCCGGGCCGAGGTTTGACTGAAGCTTTCTTT.

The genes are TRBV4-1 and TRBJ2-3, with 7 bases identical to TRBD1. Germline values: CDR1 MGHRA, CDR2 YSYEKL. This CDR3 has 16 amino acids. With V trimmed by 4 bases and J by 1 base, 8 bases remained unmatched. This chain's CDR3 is CASSPGQQIGTDTQYF. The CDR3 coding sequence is TGCGCCAGCAGCCCGGGACAGCAAATTGGCACAGATACGCAGTATTTT.

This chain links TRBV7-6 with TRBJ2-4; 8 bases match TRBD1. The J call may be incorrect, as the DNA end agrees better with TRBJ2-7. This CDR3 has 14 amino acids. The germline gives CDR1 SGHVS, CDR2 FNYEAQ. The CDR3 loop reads CASSLEQGGYEQYF. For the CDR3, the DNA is TGTGCCAGCAGCTTAGAACAGGGGGGTTACGAGCAGTACTTC.

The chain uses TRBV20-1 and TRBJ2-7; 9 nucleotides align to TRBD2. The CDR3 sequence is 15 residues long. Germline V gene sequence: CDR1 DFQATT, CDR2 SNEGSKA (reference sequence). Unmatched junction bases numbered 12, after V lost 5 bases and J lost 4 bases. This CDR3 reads CSALETRLAAYEQYF. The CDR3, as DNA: TGCAGTGCTTTAGAGACCCGACTAGCGGCATACGAGCAGTACTTC.

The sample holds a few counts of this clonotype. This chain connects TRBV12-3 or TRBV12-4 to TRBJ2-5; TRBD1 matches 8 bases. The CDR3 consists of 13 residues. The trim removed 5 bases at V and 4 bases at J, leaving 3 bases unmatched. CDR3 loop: CASSIDRGETQYF. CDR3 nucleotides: TGTGCCAGCAGTATAGACAGGGGAGAGACCCAGTACTTC.

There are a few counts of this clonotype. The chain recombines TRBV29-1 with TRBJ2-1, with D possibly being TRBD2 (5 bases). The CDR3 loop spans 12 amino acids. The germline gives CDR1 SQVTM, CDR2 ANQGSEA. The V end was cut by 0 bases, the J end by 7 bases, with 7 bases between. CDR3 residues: CSVEDRRNEQFF. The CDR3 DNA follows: TGCAGCGTTGAAGATCGGAGGAATGAGCAGTTCTTC.

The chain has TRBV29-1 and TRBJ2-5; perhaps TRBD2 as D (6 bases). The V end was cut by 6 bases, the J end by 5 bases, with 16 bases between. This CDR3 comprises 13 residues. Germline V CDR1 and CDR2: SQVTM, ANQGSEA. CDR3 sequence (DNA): TGCAGCGTCGGCCGGGAGAGGCGGGAGACCCAGTACTTC. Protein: CSVGRERRETQYF.

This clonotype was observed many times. The CDR3 region is CASSESGGAYNEQFF. The CDR3 DNA reads as TGTGCCAGCAGTGAAAGCGGGGGGGCATACAATGAGCAGTTCTTC. The chain links TRBV6-5 to TRBJ2-1; 10 bases fit TRBD2. The CDR3 has 15 amino acids. With V trimmed by 5 bases and J by 4 bases, 5 bases remained unmatched. Germline V gene data show CDR1 as MNHEY and CDR2 as SVGAGI.

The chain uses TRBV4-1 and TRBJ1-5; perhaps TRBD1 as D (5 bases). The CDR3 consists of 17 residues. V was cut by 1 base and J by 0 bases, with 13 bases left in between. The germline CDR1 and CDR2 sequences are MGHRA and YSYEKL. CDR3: CASSQVFEGYSNQPQHF. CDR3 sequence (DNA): TGCGCCAGCAGCCAAGTTTTCGAGGGGTATAGCAATCAGCCCCAGCATTTT.

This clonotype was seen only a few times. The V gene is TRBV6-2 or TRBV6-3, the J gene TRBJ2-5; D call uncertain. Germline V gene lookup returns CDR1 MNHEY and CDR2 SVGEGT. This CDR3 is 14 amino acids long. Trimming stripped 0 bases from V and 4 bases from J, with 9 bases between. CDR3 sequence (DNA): TGTGCCAGCAGTTACTCGAAGATAGTAGAGACCCAGTACTTC. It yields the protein CASSYSKIVETQYF.

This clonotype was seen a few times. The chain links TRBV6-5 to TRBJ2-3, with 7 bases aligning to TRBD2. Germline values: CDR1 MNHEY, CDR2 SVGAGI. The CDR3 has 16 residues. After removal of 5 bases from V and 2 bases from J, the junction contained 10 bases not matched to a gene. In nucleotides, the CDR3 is TGTGCCAGCAGTCCACTAGCGTTTGGACCCACAGATACGCAGTATTTT. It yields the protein CASSPLAFGPTDTQYF.

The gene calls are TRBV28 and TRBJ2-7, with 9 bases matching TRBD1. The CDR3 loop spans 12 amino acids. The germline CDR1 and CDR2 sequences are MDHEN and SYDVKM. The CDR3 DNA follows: TGTGCAGGAGGGGACAGGGCCTACGAGCAGTACTTC. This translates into CAGGDRAYEQYF.

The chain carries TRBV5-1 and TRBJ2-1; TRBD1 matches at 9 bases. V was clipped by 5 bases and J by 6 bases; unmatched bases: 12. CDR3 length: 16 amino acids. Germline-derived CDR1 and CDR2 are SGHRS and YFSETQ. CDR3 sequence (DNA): TGCGCCAGCAGAGAAAGGACAGGGGCCAAACTCAATGAGCAGTTCTTC. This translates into CASRERTGAKLNEQFF.